The rows below give T cell receptor beta chains drawn from one sample of a study of shared clonotypes between healthy human individuals. The protocol was immunoSEQ multiplex PCR, while the TCRdb copy is restricted to in-frame clones and leaves out a portion. The sample holds nearly 2 million clones, about 95% seen once. The sequenced sample was naive CD8+ T cells sorted from blood. Every receptor here comes from a man younger than 30 in good health. CDR3s include the opening cysteine and the closing phenylalanine or tryptophan.

>TRBV13|TRBJ2-6
CASSGLTTGANVLTF
>TRBV6-6|TRBJ2-5
CASSYVGAEETQYF
>TRBV10-2|TRBJ1-2
CASGEDRNYGYTF
>TRBV19|TRBJ2-3
CASSMYSTDTQYF
>TRBV11-3|TRBJ1-1
CAARGGNTEAFF
>TRBV25-1|TRBJ2-1
CASSRSYSNEQFF
>TRBV10-2|TRBJ2-7
CASSDTIPYEQYF
>TRBV11-2|TRBJ1-5
CASSLVGGQPQHF
>TRBV6-5|TRBJ2-7
CASRVDRAYYEQYF
>TRBV28|TRBJ1-1
CASSLSQGRNTEAFF
>TRBV30|TRBJ2-1
CAWGAGGPNYNEQFF
>TRBV7-9|TRBJ2-5
CASSPRRGGLGETQYF
>TRBV5-6|TRBJ2-2
CASSFLAGVTGELFF
>TRBV7-2|TRBJ2-7
CASSLAAGSYEQYF
>TRBV29-1|TRBJ2-7
CSAETGYEQYF
>TRBV6-1|TRBJ2-5
CASSETAGGVETQYF
>TRBV9|TRBJ1-1
CASSGGGDTEAFF
>TRBV6-1|TRBJ2-1
CASSETGSYNEQFF
>TRBV30|TRBJ1-1
CAWSGKPENSAEAFF
>TRBV11-2|TRBJ1-1
CASSTYPGGRGNTEAFF
>TRBV7-9|TRBJ1-4
CASSLDWEKLFF
>TRBV6-1|TRBJ2-7
CASSDNREQYF
>TRBV7-9|TRBJ2-1
CASSLGSGRAVEQFF
>TRBV4-1|TRBJ2-1
CASSQGSSGGIYEQFF
>TRBV5-6|TRBJ2-5
CASSLVAPETQYF
>TRBV5-1|TRBJ1-2
CASSLEPGYYGYTF
>TRBV9|TRBJ2-7
CASSRGSPTHEQYF
>TRBV2|TRBJ1-2
CAIQGDSYGYTF
>TRBV4-1|TRBJ2-5
CASSQFAAGTSGETQYF
>TRBV27|TRBJ2-7
CASSLLGGQGISFSYEQYF
>TRBV27|TRBJ2-3
CASSWDRGADTQYF
>TRBV27|TRBJ2-1
CASSLIGTSGSTVDEQFF
>TRBV5-1|TRBJ2-1
CASSLAVLNSYNEQFF
>TRBV6-5|TRBJ2-1
CASSLGTLDVDEQFF
>TRBV28|TRBJ2-3
CASSLTDTQYF
>TRBV4-1|TRBJ1-2
CASSQAGQGFYGYTF
>TRBV6-6|TRBJ2-2
CASRKGFDTGELFF
>TRBV27|TRBJ2-1
CASSLGSLASYNEQFF
>TRBV4-1|TRBJ2-7
CASSQVGAYEQYF
>TRBV7-9|TRBJ2-2
CASSWGLAGTANTGELFF
>TRBV7-9|TRBJ1-2
CASSPLEGDHNYGYTF
>TRBV4-1|TRBJ1-4
CASSQERGLDKLFF
>TRBV11-2|TRBJ2-7
CASSLDFAPRYEQYF
>TRBV7-8|TRBJ1-1
CASSPSGGHTEAFF
>TRBV20-1|TRBJ2-1
CSALVSNEQFF
>TRBV7-6|TRBJ1-5
CASSLDGGQPQHF